The sequence of this T cell receptor beta chain was determined in a study of shared T cell receptors in the human thymus (TCRdb year 2021). About the investigation overall: The study examined how the human thymus generates shared, self-reactive T-cell receptor alpha chains.

Reading the germline V gene gives CDR1 MGHRA and CDR2 YSYEKL. Trimming removed 5 bases from V and 0 bases from J, leaving 20 bases between the germline ends. Measured from the cysteine to the phenylalanine, the CDR3 is 18 residues long. The only DNA kept is the CDR3, 54 bases in frame from the first base. A word on this clone: Its binding antigen is unknown. Base qualities are not recorded, but no much larger clone differs from it by a single base.

Libraries were built with the immunoSEQ multiplex PCR assay. In its TCRdb copy, this immuneACCESS table keeps in-frame sequences only and misses some clones. Where compared with another copy, unresolved V genes explain less than half of these, and the others have no known cause. Across this sample there are about 610,000 clones, with around nine tenths seen only once. Together, the top ten hold around 0.0099% of the sample. Separately, the same data were catalogued under a study of human thymus T cells. As described in the second report: Immunologically healthy infants undergoing open corrective cardiac surgery for congenital heart defects in Finland were used as donors. Thymus tissue was collected as surgical resects that were removed during corrective cardiac surgery. V and J gene segment usage appeared biased in both thymic and peripheral blood repertoires. Highly overlapping thymic TCR repertoires among unrelated individuals were reported in the related research. The study characterized TCR alpha and beta repertoires from eight infant thymus samples and a few related peripheral blood samples. The cohort included several male and a couple of female infants, with donor ages spanning 7 to 244 days. Thymocytes were mechanically released from the tissue and were stored as pellets of about 9.5-33 million cells at -70 degrees C. Genomic DNA was extracted from frozen cell pellets with a QIAsymphony instrument. The immunoSEQ multiplex PCR assay was used to amplify the TCRB and TCRAD loci from a standardized amount of quality-controlled genomic DNA. The V(D)J region was spanned by amplicons of a length sufficient to cover the CDR3 and to identify V and J genes. The commercial immunoSEQ service was used to sequence amplicons on an Illumina platform. Primer bias and sequencing errors were corrected as previously described, and TCRAD and TCRB definitions were based on the IMGT database. The repertoires were analysed using immunoSEQ Analyzer 3.0 and VDJTools for basic statistics, V/J segment usage, diversity estimates, rarefaction and pairwise overlap. To estimate diversity, the Chao1, ChaoE, Efron-Thisted, Shannon and inverse Simpson indices were applied, and diversity was also estimated on datasets down-sampled to the smallest sample. Repertoire overlap was determined by strict matching of CDR3 nucleotide sequence, V gene and J gene, and Jaccard-based multidimensional scaling clustering was applied. On average, thymus samples gave 650,000 to 850,000 unique TCRB clonotypes, whereas blood samples gave approximately 84,000.

The material sequenced was thymocytes. The chain couples TRBV4-1 to TRBJ1-5; too little of a D gene remains to name it. This TCR was recovered from a boy under two years old with a congenital heart defect. Donor details come from another sample of the same person, matched by shared clones. The bases are TGCGCCAGCAGCGTCGGGATGACGGGCCTTTATAGCAATCAGCCCCAGCATTTT. It codes for CASSVGMTGLYSNQPQHF.